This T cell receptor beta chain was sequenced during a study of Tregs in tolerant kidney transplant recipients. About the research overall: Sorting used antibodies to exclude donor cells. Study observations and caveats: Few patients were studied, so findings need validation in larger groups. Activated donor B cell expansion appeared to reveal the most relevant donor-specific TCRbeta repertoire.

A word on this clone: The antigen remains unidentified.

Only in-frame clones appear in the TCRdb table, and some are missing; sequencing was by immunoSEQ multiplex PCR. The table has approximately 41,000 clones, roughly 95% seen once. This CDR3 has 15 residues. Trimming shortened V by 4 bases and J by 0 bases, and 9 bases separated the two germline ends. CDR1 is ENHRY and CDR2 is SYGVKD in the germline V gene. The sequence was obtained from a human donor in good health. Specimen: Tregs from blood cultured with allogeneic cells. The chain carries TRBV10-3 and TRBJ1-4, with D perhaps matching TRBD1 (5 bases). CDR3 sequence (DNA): TGTGCCATCAGTGGACAGCCATCAACTAATGAAAAACTGTTTTTT. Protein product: CAISGQPSTNEKLFF.